This entry is about one T cell receptor (gamma chain). The table lists this clone with many counts. Its antigen is unknown. Since a far larger clone is one base different, this is likely a read error. The sample contains more than one DNA sequence encoding this CDR3. Taken from the germline V gene (reference sequence), the CDR1 and CDR2 loops are GITISATS and ISYDGTV. The V end gives up 3 bases and the J end 7 bases, leaving 12 bases in the junction not matched to a gene. The CDR3 starts with the cysteine, ends with the phenylalanine, and has 18 residues. The only DNA kept is the CDR3, 54 bases in frame from the first base. Vgamma9/Vdelta2+ and Vdelta2-negative gammadelta T cell populations were flow-sorted from peripheral blood mononuclear cells for bulk TCR repertoire analysis. The data belong to a study of γδ T cells in repeated Plasmodium falciparum infection (dated by TCRdb to 2020 to 2023). In the study overall: The natural-infection arm enrolled Malian children exposed to intense seasonal malaria transmission and compared the Malian children with Australian children matched for age and gender. The study looked at how repeated Plasmodium falciparum infection shapes the human gammadelta T cell repertoire, using both natural infection in Mali and controlled human malaria infection. Five or six malaria-naive U.S. adults underwent four controlled human malaria infections by bites from P. falciparum NF54-infected Anopheles stephensi mosquitoes over about 600 days. Controlled-infection subjects were sampled at baseline, immediately before selected infections, and 21 days after each infection. Malian gammadelta TCR repertoires were analysed cross-sectionally in periods with no transmission and longitudinally across episodes of acute febrile malaria.

The investigation overall reported the following: Because the controlled-infection cohort was small, analysis of inter-individual variability in gammadelta T cell responses was limited. Compared with the repertoires of Australian children, the Vdelta2-negative gammadelta TCR repertoires of Malian children appeared more clonally expanded, less diverse and less shared. In Vdelta2-negative, largely Vdelta1+, gammadelta TCR repertoires, repeated controlled infections appeared to drive waves of new clonotype selection. The Malian cohort came from a small rural village of predominantly one ethnic group, limiting generalizability. Vgamma9/Vdelta2+ TCR repertoires showed a highly stable polyclonal repertoire over time and infection, with many inter-individual overlapping TCRgamma sequences.

Receptors were amplified or captured by multiplex PCR. Sequencing took place on an Illumina MiSeq. Every sorted gammadelta T cell sample had both its TCR gamma (TRG) and TCR delta (TRD) chains sequenced. As for how the authors treated the data: Repertoire analyses included clonotype tree plots, accumulated frequency of the top 20 clonotypes, diversity index (DI) and D75 metrics. TCRdb reanalyzed the public reads with the CATT caller, and identical DNA sequences were merged afterwards. These V and J calls are TCRdb output, not the study's own analysis. In this sample the table shows 20,000 to 30,000 gamma-chain clones, about 3% of which occur a single time. The ten largest clones capture approximately 30% of the sample.

The sample was gamma-delta T cells from blood. This receptor was identified in a pool of human donors (malaria-infected and uninfected, not separated). The chain is assembled from TRGV9 and TRGJP. TCRdb lists no J gene, so it was determined here by aligning the DNA to germline. In nucleotides, the sequence is TGTGCCTTGTGGGAGCCCAGAGACCCGGAGTTGGGCAAAAAAATCAAGGTATTT. This encodes CALWEPRDPELGKKIKVF.